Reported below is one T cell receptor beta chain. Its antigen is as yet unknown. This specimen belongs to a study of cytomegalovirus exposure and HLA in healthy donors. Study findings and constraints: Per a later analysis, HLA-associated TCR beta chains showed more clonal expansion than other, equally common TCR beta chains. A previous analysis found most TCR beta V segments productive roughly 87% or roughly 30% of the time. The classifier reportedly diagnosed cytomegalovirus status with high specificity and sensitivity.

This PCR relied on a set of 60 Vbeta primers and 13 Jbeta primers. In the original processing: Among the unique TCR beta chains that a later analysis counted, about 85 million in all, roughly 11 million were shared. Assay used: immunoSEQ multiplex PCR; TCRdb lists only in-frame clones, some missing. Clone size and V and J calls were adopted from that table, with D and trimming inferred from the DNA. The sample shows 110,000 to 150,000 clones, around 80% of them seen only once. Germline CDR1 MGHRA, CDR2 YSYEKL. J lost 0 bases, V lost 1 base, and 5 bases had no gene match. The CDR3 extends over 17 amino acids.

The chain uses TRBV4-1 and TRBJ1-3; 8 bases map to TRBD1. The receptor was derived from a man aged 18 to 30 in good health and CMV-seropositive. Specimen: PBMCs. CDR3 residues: CASSQGRQGPSGNTIYF. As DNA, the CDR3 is TGCGCCAGCAGCCAAGGACGACAGGGGCCCTCTGGAAACACCATATATTTT.